Sequencing of this T cell receptor (beta chain) was carried out in a study of human T cells and chemical hapten exposure (dated by TCRdb to the early 2020s). For the wider study: For sensitization, 2% DPC in acetone was applied to a roughly 2 cm by roughly 2 cm area of upper inner arm skin. Blood samples were taken from patients before sensitization (week 0) and then at 2, 6 and about 24 weeks after DPC sensitization. The libraries were sequenced as a pool, and the TCR yield per sample differed mostly because of small variations in library volumes within the pool. Patch tests used Finn chambers with 0.01% DPC on the upper back, scored after 6 days by International Contact Dermatitis Research Group standards. This study followed changes in the peripheral blood TCR repertoire in vivo during primary and secondary sensitization of alopecia patients to the hapten diphenylcyclopropenone (DPC). Alopecia areata with under or over 50% scalp involvement, alopecia totalis and alopecia universalis were represented in the patient cohort, which was mostly female. Throughout the study period of around 25 weeks, patients also received therapeutic DPC doses to the scalp every week. Under 30 alopecia patients gave blood for TCR sequencing at one to four time points (pre-sensitization, 2, 6 and 24 weeks).

The CDR3 runs 13 residues from the cysteine to the phenylalanine. CDR3 DNA is the only sequence kept; it has 39 bases, read in frame from the first base. For CDR1 and CDR2, the germline V gene (reference sequence) lists SSHAT and FNYEAQ. The sample's time point, from its label and the paper: patch test 1, 2 weeks after DPC sensitization. The intended sense of this specimen's treatment or condition label: therapeutic diphenylcyclopropenone sensitization with weekly scalp DPC. At every patch-test visit, the blood draw took place before the patch test was put on. Eligible patients were aged 18 to 70, diagnosed with alopecia, deemed suitable for DPC therapy, and excluded if pregnant. Total RNA was extracted from unfractionated whole blood that had been collected in Tempus Blood RNA tubes. Study-wide conclusions, independent of this receptor: Patch test score was positively correlated with the number of PT1 expanded TCRs, with significance at thresholds 8, 16 and 32 but not at 4. DPC sensitization did not change how many TCRs were above 1 in 1000 frequency, and no evidence was found of alterations in global repertoire structure. Significantly more large CDR3 similarity clusters were formed by expanded TCRs than by pre-sensitization or healthy control sets, consistent with antigen-driven responses. All patients had alopecia, a presumed autoimmune disease, so their immune response might differ from that of healthy individuals. Repeated subsampling changed both the strength of the expansion versus patch-test correlation and the threshold at which the correlation became significant.

Note on this clonotype: No cognate antigen has been identified for it. A junction end diverges from the germline sequence, so it may reflect a read error.

The method behind the library was RACE. Reads for this sample came from a NextSeq 500. During library preparation, unique molecular identifiers were attached to individual cDNA molecules so that TCRs could be counted in a quantitative, reproducible way. For every blood RNA sample, sequencing covered both the TCR alpha and TCR beta chains. The published analysis was carried out like this. A median of about 87,000 TCRs per sample was observed, with a range of about 23,224 to 750,000. V, J and CDR3 annotation of the TCR reads was performed with the Decombinator software suite. For PS versus PT1 abundance plots, all samples were subsampled to the same number of TCRs (28,000). Expanded TCRs were defined as absent before sensitization and observed at least eight times at the 2-week time point. TCRdb reprocessed the public reads (quality trimming at Q25 with fastp, clone calling with MiXCR) and kept in-frame beta chains. Identical CDR3 proteins give one entry, which carries the most common genes and DNA. TCRdb, not the authors, supplied the V and J calls. For this sample the table gives over 85,000 distinct CDR3 sequences, of which approximately 13% were detected only once. Of the sample, approximately 2.1% is held by the ten largest clones.

This sample comprised whole blood, obtained in connection with sensitization to the hapten diphenylcyclopropenone (DPC). This receptor chain uses TRBV7-7 and TRBJ2-5; 7 bases in the junction line up with TRBD1. The receptor was isolated from a woman between 35 and 50 years old with alopecia areata. Some clones in this sample may be carry-over from other donors' samples. The bases are TGTGCTAGCAGCTTAGGGGGCGAAGAGACCCAGTACTTC. This yields the protein CASSLGGEETQYF.